This T cell receptor beta chain was retrieved from a study of CD8 T cells in Susac syndrome. Reverse transcription of about 0.45 to 1 ug RNA was carried out with random hexamers. Amplification of TCR beta CDR3 used immunoSEQ multiplex PCR across 54 Vbeta and 13 Jbeta. MiXCR, run by TCRdb on the immunoSEQ multiplex PCR reads, gives a single entry per CDR3 protein. The sample holds about 300,000 distinct CDR3 sequences, 70% to 90% seen once. V was clipped by 8 bases and J by 9 bases, with 14 bases between them. Germline values: CDR1 SEHNR, CDR2 FQNEAQ (reference sequence). The CDR3 has 12 residues. The clonotype originates from a human donor with multiple sclerosis. The V gene is TRBV7-9, the J gene TRBJ2-1; D is tentatively TRBD1 or TRBD2 (5 bases each). The sequenced material came from CD8+ T cells from PBMCs. The CDR3 nucleotides read TGTGCCAGCCGGGACGCGGCGGTTGAGCAGTTCTTC. Protein product: CASRDAAVEQFF.